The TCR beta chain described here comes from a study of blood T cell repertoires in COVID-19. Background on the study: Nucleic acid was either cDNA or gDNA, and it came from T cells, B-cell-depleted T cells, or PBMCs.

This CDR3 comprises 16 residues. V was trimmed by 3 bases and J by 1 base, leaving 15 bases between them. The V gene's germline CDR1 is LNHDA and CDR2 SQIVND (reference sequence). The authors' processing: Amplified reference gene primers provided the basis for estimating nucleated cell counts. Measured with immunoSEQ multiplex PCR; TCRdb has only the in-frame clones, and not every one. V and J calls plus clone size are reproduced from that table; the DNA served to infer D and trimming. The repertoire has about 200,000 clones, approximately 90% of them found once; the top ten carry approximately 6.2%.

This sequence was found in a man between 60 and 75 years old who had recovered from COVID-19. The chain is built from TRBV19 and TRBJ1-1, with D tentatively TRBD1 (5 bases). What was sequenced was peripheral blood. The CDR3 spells CASSITVGGGNTEAFF. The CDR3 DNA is TGTGCCAGTAGTATTACCGTCGGGGGGGGGAACACTGAAGCTTTCTTT.